These T cell receptor beta chains were read from a single sample in a study of CD8+ T cells in alopecia areata. The repertoire was sequenced with immunoSEQ multiplex PCR; TCRdb's copy has only in-frame clones and lacks some. This table has around 190,000 clones, roughly 60% appearing once. The specimen comprised CD4+ T cells sorted from blood, sampled at week 24, from a patient treated with tofacitinib. These receptors were collected from a human donor with alopecia areata. The conserved cysteine and the conserved F or W are not part of the CDR3 here.

V	J	CDR3
TRBV15	TRBJ1-1	ATSRAPGQGTEAF
TRBV5-1	TRBJ1-2	ASSLARDYGYT
TRBV4-3	TRBJ2-6	ASSLLLAGGTGANVLT
TRBV5-1	TRBJ2-7	ASSQYLKGNEQY
TRBV28	TRBJ2-2	ASTQPNTGELF
TRBV29-1	TRBJ2-7	SVDLLGAAHEQY
TRBV29-1	TRBJ2-2	SVVTGPRVSGELF
TRBV7-8	TRBJ2-2	ASSSANTGELF
TRBV29-1	TRBJ1-1	SGRQGGNTEAF
TRBV5-1	TRBJ2-7	ASSYSQGAYEQY
TRBV5-1	TRBJ2-5	ASSLDAGLLTGEQY
TRBV30	TRBJ1-1	AWSRTGRGMDTEAF
TRBV15	TRBJ2-3	ATSRDSDSTDTQY
TRBV29-1	TRBJ1-4	SVEAQPNEKLF